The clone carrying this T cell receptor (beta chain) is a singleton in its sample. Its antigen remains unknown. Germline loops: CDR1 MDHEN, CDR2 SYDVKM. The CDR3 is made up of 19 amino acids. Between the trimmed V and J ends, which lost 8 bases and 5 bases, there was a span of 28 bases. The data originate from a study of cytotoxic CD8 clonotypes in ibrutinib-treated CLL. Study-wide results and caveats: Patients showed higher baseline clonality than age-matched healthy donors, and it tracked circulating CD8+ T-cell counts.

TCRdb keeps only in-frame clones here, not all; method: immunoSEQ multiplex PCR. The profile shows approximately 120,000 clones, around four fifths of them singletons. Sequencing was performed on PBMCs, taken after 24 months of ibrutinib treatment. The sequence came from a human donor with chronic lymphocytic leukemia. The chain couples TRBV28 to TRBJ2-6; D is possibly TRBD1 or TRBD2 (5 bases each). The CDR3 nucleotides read TGTGCCAGCTTTACCCGACGGCCCAACGGGGCGGGTTGGGCCAACGTCCTGACTTTC. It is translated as CASFTRRPNGAGWANVLTF.